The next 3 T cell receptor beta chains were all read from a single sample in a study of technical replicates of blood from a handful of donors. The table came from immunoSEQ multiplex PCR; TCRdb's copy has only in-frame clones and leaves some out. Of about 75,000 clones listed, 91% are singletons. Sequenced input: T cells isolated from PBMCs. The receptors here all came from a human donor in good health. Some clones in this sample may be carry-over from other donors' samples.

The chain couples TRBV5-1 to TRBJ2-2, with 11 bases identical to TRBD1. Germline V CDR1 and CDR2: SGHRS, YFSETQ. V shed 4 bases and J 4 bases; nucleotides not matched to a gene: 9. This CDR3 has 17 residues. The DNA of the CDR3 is TGCGCCAGCAGCATAAACGGACAGGGGGCAAGCACCGGGGAGCTGTTTTTT. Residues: CASSINGQGASTGELFF.

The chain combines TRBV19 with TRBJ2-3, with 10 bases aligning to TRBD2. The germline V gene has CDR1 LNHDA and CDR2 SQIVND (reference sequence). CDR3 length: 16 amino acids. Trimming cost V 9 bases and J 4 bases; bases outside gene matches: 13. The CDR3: CASHPEKRGGPDTQYF. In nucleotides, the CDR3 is TGTGCCAGCCACCCAGAGAAGCGGGGGGGTCCAGATACGCAGTATTTT.

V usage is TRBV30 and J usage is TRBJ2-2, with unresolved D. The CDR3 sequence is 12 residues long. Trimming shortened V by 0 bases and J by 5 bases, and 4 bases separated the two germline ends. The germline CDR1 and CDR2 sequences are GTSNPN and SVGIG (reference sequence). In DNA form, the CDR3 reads TGTGCCTGGAGTGTAGCAACCGGGGAGCTGTTTTTT. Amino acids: CAWSVATGELFF.